Each of the 20 T cell receptor beta chains below was sequenced from the same sample in a study of spatial heterogeneity in lung cancer. TCRdb reanalysed the 5' RACE reads using MiXCR and keeps one entry per CDR3 protein. Of some 85,000 distinct CDR3 sequences in the sample, roughly a fifth were seen once. Time point noted: sample taken at primary tumor resection. From tumor, nontumor lung or frozen PBMC, whole RNA was taken unsorted for sequencing. The sample was PBMCs, taken at surgery. The source of these receptors is a male donor with early-stage non-small cell lung cancer.

The chain links TRBV7-2 to TRBJ2-3; D is ambiguous. This CDR3 is 13 amino acids long. In germline, CDR1 is SGHTA, CDR2 FQGNSA. V was shortened by 0 bases and J by 7 bases, with 8 bases between the two germline ends. CDR3 region: CASSLALAHTQYF. As DNA, the CDR3 is TGTGCCAGCAGCTTAGCGTTGGCCCATACGCAGTATTTT.

V is TRBV12-3 or TRBV12-4 and J is TRBJ1-2; the D gene is possibly TRBD1 (5 bases). Trimming removed 3 bases from V and 2 bases from J, with 7 bases in between. This CDR3 contains 13 residues. The CDR3: CASSLGGNYGYTF. In DNA, the CDR3 is TGTGCCAGCAGTTTGGGGGGGAACTATGGCTACACCTTC.

Ten or more counts support this clonotype. The chain has TRBV24-1 and TRBJ2-5; 10 bases are shared with TRBD1. The V segment lost 4 bases and the J segment 3 bases; nucleotides outside the gene matches: 7. Per the germline V gene, CDR1 is KGHDR and CDR2 is SFDVKD. This CDR3 spans 16 amino acids. CDR3 residues: CATSEGDRGLEETQYF. The CDR3 DNA is TGTGCCACCAGTGAGGGAGACAGGGGGCTGGAAGAGACCCAGTACTTC.

The chain couples TRBV5-1 to TRBJ2-2; the D gene is possibly TRBD1 (5 bases). Germline loops: CDR1 SGHRS, CDR2 YFSETQ. There are 14 residues in the CDR3. V was pared by 3 bases and J by 7 bases, with 13 bases between. The CDR3 DNA is TGCGCCAGCAGCTATGTAGGGGATGTCGGGGAGCTGTTTTTT. Translation gives CASSYVGDVGELFF.

This clonotype showed up many times. The V and J genes are TRBV9 and TRBJ2-3; TRBD1 agrees at 8 bases. Germline CDR1 is SGDLS and CDR2 is YYNGEE. J was trimmed by 2 bases and V by 4 bases; bases with no gene match: 6. This CDR3 contains 15 residues. DNA for the CDR3: TGTGCCAGCAGCTCTCAGGGGGCAGTCACAGATACGCAGTATTTT. Residues: CASSSQGAVTDTQYF.

The chain is built from TRBV28 and TRBJ2-7, with no clear D. Looked up from germline, CDR1 is MDHEN and CDR2 is SYDVKM. Trimming pared 7 bases from V and 1 base from J, leaving 14 bases between. This CDR3 has 14 residues. CDR3 region: CASTPNAESYEQYF. CDR3 sequence (DNA): TGTGCCAGCACCCCCAACGCGGAATCCTACGAGCAGTACTTC.

The rearrangement uses TRBV11-3 and TRBJ2-2, with unresolved D. CDR1 SGHNT and CDR2 YENEEA come from the germline V gene. The CDR3 is made up of 13 amino acids. Trimming stripped 7 bases from V and 1 base from J, with 7 bases between. CDR3 protein: CASTLGNTGELFF. Written as DNA, the CDR3 is TGTGCCAGCACCCTTGGGAACACCGGGGAGCTGTTTTTT.

This clonotype was seen a few times. This chain uses TRBV4-2 with TRBJ1-2, with 7 bases matching TRBD1. Germline trimming cut 0 bases from V and 6 bases from J; bases unmatched to any gene: 1. The CDR3 loop spans 13 amino acids. Germline CDR1 and CDR2: LGHNA and YNFKEQ. The CDR3 here is CASSQDDRDGYTF. DNA for the CDR3: TGTGCCAGCAGCCAAGATGACAGGGATGGCTACACCTTC.

There are a few counts of this clonotype. CDR3 in DNA: TGTGCCAGCAGCTCAAACGAAGAGACCCAGTACTTC. Protein sequence: CASSSNEETQYF. This sequence joins TRBV11-3 and TRBJ2-5; D is uncertain. This CDR3 spans 12 amino acids. Germline V gene sequence: CDR1 SGHNT, CDR2 YENEEA. Trimming left V 4 bases short and J 3 bases short, with 6 bases between.

V and J are TRBV5-1 and TRBJ2-3; the D is unclear. The germline gives CDR1 SGHRS, CDR2 YFSETQ. CDR3 length equals 15 residues. The ends were cut back, 8 bases at V and 4 bases at J, with 20 bases in the middle. CDR3 in amino acids: CASLSAVPGSDTQYF. The CDR3 DNA is TGCGCCAGTCTTTCAGCCGTCCCTGGGTCAGATACGCAGTATTTT.

This sequence joins TRBV27 and TRBJ2-1; 12 bases are shared with TRBD2. The CDR3 extends over 18 amino acids. The germline V gene encodes CDR1 MNHEY and CDR2 SMNVEV (reference sequence). The V segment lost 7 bases and the J segment 5 bases; nucleotides outside the gene matches: 15. CDR3 in DNA: TGTGCCAGCATTCACCCGGGACTAGCGGGTATCGGCCACAATGAGCAGTTCTTC. It translates to CASIHPGLAGIGHNEQFF.

In this sample, this clonotype turned up a few times. The rearrangement links TRBV29-1 to TRBJ1-6; D possibly corresponds to TRBD1 (6 bases). CDR1 and CDR2 from the germline V gene are SQVTM and ANQGSEA. The CDR3 is 15 residues long. V lost 7 bases and J 7 bases, leaving 20 bases between the germline ends. CDR3 in DNA: TGCAGCGCCCAGGAGGGGGGGGGCAGGAATTCACCCCTCCACTTT. It yields the protein CSAQEGGGRNSPLHF.

This clonotype was counted a few times. This rearrangement joins TRBV12-3 or TRBV12-4 to TRBJ2-2, with a weak D call TRBD2 (6 bases). This CDR3 has 14 amino acids. V shed 7 bases and J shed 6 bases, with 15 bases lying between them. CDR3 residues: CASKRGGYAGELFF. The CDR3 region has the DNA TGTGCCAGCAAAAGGGGAGGTTATGCCGGGGAGCTGTTTTTT.

This clonotype was found many times. The chain recombines TRBV10-3 with TRBJ2-3; 8 bases line up with TRBD2. The V gene end was trimmed by 1 base and the J gene end by 0 bases; junction bases not matched to a gene: 6. This CDR3 region has 17 residues. Germline CDR1 and CDR2: ENHRY and SYGVKD. CDR3 nucleotides: TGTGCCATCAGTGAGTGGGCTAGCGGGCGGAGCACAGATACGCAGTATTTT. It specifies CAISEWASGRSTDTQYF.

This clonotype was detected many times. The rearrangement links TRBV5-1 to TRBJ2-1, with 7 nucleotides matching TRBD2. With 0 bases clipped from V and 7 bases from J, the junction kept 10 bases outside the gene matches. The CDR3 sequence is 16 residues long. Per the germline V gene, CDR1 is SGHRS and CDR2 is YFSETQ. This CDR3 is CASSLDAGDTGNEQFF. CDR3 DNA sequence: TGCGCCAGCAGCTTGGATGCGGGGGATACGGGGAATGAGCAGTTCTTC.

This clonotype came up a few times. This sequence joins TRBV27 and TRBJ1-6; D is uncertain. Trimming removed 7 bases from V and 3 bases from J, with 10 bases in between. CDR3 length equals 14 residues. Germline V lookup: CDR1 MNHEY, CDR2 SMNVEV (reference sequence). The CDR3 loop reads CASKVPGYNSPLHF. The CDR3 DNA sequence: TGTGCCAGCAAGGTACCGGGCTATAATTCACCCCTCCACTTT.

This clonotype was seen a few times. The chain is built from TRBV7-9 and TRBJ2-3, with 9 bases identical to TRBD1. Unmatched junction bases numbered 11, after V lost 5 bases and J lost 5 bases. Germline V CDR1 and CDR2: SEHNR, FQNEAQ (reference sequence). There are 16 residues in the CDR3. Here the CDR3 DNA reads TGTGCCAGCAGCCTATCCCGGACAGGGGCTAAAGATACGCAGTATTTT. Translating it yields CASSLSRTGAKDTQYF.

The table lists this clonotype with a few counts. The rearrangement uses TRBV5-1 and TRBJ1-1; D gene unclear. The CDR3 length is 15 residues. The V gene's germline CDR1 is SGHRS and CDR2 YFSETQ. V was clipped by 7 bases and J by 1 base, with 17 bases between them. The CDR3 region has the DNA TGCGCCAGCGCAATTTCAGGAAACTCGAACACTGAAGCTTTCTTT. This sequence encodes CASAISGNSNTEAFF.

This clonotype was counted only a few times. This chain joins TRBV5-6 and TRBJ2-7; 8 bases line up with TRBD1. Germline CDR1 and CDR2: SGHDT and YYEEEE. V lost 7 bases and J lost 7; bases outside the gene matches: 13. This CDR3 is 14 amino acids long. The CDR3 region is CASSPGTGAREQYF. In DNA, the CDR3 is TGTGCCAGCTCCCCGGGGACAGGCGCAAGGGAGCAGTACTTC.

As for this clonotype: This may be a read error: a much more frequent sequence differs by one nucleotide. The gene calls are TRBV9 and TRBJ1-2; no firm D call. Trimming pared 3 bases from V and 4 bases from J, leaving 10 bases between. Per the germline V gene, CDR1 is SGDLS and CDR2 is YYNGEE. This CDR3 region has 13 residues. The chain's CDR3 is CASSALGAYGYTF. The CDR3 DNA follows: TGTGCCAGCAGCGCACTGGGAGCCTATGGCTACACCTTC.